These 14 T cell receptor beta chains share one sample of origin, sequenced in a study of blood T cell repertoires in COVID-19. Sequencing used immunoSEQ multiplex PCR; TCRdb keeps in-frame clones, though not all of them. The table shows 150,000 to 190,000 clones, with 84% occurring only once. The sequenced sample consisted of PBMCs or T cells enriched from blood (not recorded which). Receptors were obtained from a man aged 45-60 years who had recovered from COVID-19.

The CDR3 region is CASSAAGGFYEQYF. CDR3 coding DNA: TGTGCCAGTAGTGCAGCAGGGGGCTTCTACGAGCAGTACTTC. The chain combines TRBV19 with TRBJ2-7; 8 bases map to TRBD1. Unmatched junction bases numbered 6, after V lost 5 bases and J lost 3 bases. From germline, CDR1 is LNHDA and CDR2 SQIVND (reference sequence). This CDR3 contains 14 residues.

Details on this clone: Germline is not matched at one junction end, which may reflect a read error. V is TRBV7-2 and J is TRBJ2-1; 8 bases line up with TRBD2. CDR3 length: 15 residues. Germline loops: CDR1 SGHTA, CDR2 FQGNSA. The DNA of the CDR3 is TGTGCCTGCAGCGGGGGCCCGAGCTCCTACAATGAGCAGTTCTTC. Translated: CACSGGPSSYNEQFF.

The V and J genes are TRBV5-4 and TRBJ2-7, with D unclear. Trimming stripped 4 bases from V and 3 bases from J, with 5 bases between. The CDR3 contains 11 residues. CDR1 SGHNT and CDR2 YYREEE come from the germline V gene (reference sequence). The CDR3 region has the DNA TGTGCCAGCAGCCTTAACTACGAGCAGTACTTC. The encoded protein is CASSLNYEQYF.

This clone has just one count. Here the CDR3 DNA reads TGCGCCAGCAGCTTGGTGGGCCGCGTTGAGACCCAGTACTTC. Encoded protein: CASSLVGRVETQYF. J is TRBJ2-5 and V is TRBV5-1; D gene ambiguous. CDR1 SGHRS and CDR2 YFSETQ come from the germline V gene. CDR3 size: 14 residues. V lost 0 bases and J lost 5, with 11 bases in between.

The CDR3 protein is CASSLGQGPDTQYF. CDR3 in DNA: TGTGCCAGCAGCTTGGGACAGGGCCCAGATACGCAGTATTTT. The V and J genes are TRBV5-8 and TRBJ2-3; 7 bases line up with TRBD1. CDR3 length equals 14 residues. V lost 0 bases, J lost 4 bases, and 2 bases stayed unmatched. The germline gives CDR1 SGHTS, CDR2 YDEGEE. The variable domain in full, completed from reference TRBV5-8 and TRBJ2-3, reads EAGVTQSPTHLIKTRGQQATLRCSPISGHTSVYWYQQALGLGLQFLLWYDEGEERNRGNFPPRFSGRQFPNYSSELNVNALELEDSALYLCASSLGQGPDTQYFGPGTRLTVL.

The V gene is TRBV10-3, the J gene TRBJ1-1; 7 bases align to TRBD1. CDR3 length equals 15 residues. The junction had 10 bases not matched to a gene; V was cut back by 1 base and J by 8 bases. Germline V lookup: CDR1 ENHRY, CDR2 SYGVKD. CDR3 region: CAISEYPTGNLEAFF. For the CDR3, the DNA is TGTGCCATCAGTGAGTACCCGACAGGGAACCTCGAAGCTTTCTTT.

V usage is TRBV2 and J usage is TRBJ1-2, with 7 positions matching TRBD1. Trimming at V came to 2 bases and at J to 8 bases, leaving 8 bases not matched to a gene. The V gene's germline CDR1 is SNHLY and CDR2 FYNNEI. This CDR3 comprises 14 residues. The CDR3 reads CASSEPGQPSGYTF. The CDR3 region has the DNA TGTGCCAGCAGTGAACCGGGACAGCCTTCCGGCTACACCTTC.

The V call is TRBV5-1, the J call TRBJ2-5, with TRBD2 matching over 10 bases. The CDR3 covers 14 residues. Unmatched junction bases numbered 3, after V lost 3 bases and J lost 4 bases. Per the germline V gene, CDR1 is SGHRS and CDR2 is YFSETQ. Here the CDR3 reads CASSSRLAGETQYF. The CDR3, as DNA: TGCGCCAGCAGCTCCAGACTAGCGGGAGAGACCCAGTACTTC.

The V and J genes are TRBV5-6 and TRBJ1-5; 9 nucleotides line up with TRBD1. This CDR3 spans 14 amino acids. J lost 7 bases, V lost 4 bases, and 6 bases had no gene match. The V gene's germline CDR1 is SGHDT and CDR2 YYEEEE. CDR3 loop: CASSRQGGRQPQHF. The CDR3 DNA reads TGTGCCAGCAGCAGACAGGGGGGGAGGCAGCCCCAGCATTTT.

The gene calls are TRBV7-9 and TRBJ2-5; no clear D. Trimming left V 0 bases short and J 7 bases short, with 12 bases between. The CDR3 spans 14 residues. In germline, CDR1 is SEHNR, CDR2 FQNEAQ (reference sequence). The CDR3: CASSLAGTPGTQYF. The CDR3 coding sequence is TGTGCCAGCAGCTTAGCTGGAACCCCGGGGACCCAGTACTTC.

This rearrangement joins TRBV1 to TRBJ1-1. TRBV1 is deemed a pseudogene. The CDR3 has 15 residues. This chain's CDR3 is CTSSLLRGLNTEAFF. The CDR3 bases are TGCACCAGCAGCCTGCTACGGGGTTTGAACACTGAAGCTTTCTTT.

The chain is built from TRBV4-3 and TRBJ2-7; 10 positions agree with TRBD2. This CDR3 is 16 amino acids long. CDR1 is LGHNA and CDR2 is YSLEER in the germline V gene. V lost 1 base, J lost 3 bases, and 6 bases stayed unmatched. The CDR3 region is CASSQGTSGGGYEQYF. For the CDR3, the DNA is TGCGCCAGCAGCCAAGGGACTAGCGGCGGGGGCTACGAGCAGTACTTC.

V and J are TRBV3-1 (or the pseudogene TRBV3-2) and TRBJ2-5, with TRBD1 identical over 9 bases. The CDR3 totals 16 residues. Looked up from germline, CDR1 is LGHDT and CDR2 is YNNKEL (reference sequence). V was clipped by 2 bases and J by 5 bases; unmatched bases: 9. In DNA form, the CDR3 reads TGTGCCAGCAGCCAAACGGGACAGGGCGCGGGGGAGACCCAGTACTTC. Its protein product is CASSQTGQGAGETQYF.

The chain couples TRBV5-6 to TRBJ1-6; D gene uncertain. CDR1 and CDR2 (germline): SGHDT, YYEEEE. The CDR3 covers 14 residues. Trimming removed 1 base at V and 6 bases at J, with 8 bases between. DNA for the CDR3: TGTGCCAGCAGCTTGTACAGCCCTAATTCACCCCTCCACTTT. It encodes CASSLYSPNSPLHF.